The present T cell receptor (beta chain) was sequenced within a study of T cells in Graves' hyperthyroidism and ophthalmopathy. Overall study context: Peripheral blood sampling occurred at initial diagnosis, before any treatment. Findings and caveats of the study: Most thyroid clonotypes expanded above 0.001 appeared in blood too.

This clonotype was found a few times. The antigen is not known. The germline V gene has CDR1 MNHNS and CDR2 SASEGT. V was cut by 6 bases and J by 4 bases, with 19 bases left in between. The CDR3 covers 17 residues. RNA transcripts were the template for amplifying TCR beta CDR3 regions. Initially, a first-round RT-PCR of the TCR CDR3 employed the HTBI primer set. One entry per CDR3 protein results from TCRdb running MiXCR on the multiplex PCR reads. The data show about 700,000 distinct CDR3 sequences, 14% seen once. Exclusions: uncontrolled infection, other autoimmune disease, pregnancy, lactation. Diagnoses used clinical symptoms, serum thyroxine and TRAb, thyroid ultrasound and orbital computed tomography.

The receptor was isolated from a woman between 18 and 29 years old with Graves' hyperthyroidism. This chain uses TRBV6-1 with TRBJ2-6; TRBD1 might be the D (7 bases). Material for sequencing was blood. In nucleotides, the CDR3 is TGTGCCAGCAGCTGGAGGCAGGGGGGAATCGGGGCCAACGTCCTGACTTTC. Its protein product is CASSWRQGGIGANVLTF.